A single sample is the source of the 6 T cell receptor beta chains below, sequenced in a study of blood T cell repertoires in COVID-19 (dated by TCRdb to about 2020). The method was the immunoSEQ multiplex PCR assay. TCRdb limited this immuneACCESS table to in-frame rearrangements with V and J called. A share of clones is missing; checked studies link under half to unresolved V genes, and the rest is unexplained. Present in this sample are 120,000 to 150,000 clones, approximately 90% of which were seen just once. The ten most abundant clones make up just under 0.95% of the sample. The sample consisted of peripheral blood. The source of these receptors is a woman aged 45-65 years with acute or convalescent COVID-19.

This clone was seen only once. This chain links TRBV18 with TRBJ1-2; 8 bases line up with TRBD1. The CDR3 contains 14 residues. With V trimmed by 2 bases and J by 5 bases, 4 bases remained unmatched. Looked up from germline, CDR1 is KGHSH and CDR2 is LQKENI. The CDR3 loop is CASSPGQGLYGYTF. CDR3 nucleotides: TGTGCCAGCTCACCAGGACAGGGTTTATATGGCTACACCTTC.

The chain combines TRBV12-5 with TRBJ1-3, with a tentative D call TRBD1 (6 bases). V lost 3 bases and J lost 2, with 17 bases in between. Germline CDR1 reads LGHNT; CDR2 reads FRNRAP. This CDR3 has 17 amino acids. Here the CDR3 DNA reads TGTGCTAGTGGTTTTTTTGGGGATACAGGGACTGGAAACACCATATATTTT. It yields the protein CASGFFGDTGTGNTIYF.

This chain connects TRBV5-4 to TRBJ2-2, with 10 bases identical to TRBD2. The CDR3 length is 15 residues. With 0 bases clipped from V and 8 bases from J, the junction kept 4 bases outside the gene matches. Germline V gene data show CDR1 as SGHNT and CDR2 as YYREEE (reference sequence). In nucleotides, the CDR3 is TGTGCCAGCAGCTTGGATCTAGCGGGAGTTGGGGAGCTGTTTTTT. Translating gives CASSLDLAGVGELFF.

The chain links TRBV3-1 (or the pseudogene TRBV3-2) to TRBJ2-3, with no clear D. CDR3 length: 15 residues. Germline-derived CDR1 and CDR2 are LGHDT and YNNKEL (reference sequence). The germline V and J ends were trimmed by 0 bases and 6 bases, with 13 bases remaining between them. The CDR3 here is CASSQDPPATDTQYF. The DNA of the CDR3 is TGTGCCAGCAGCCAAGATCCCCCCGCTACGGATACGCAGTATTTT.

This chain connects TRBV5-1 to TRBJ2-3; 12 bases are a match to TRBD1. Germline CDR1 is SGHRS and CDR2 is YFSETQ. The CDR3 is 17 residues long. The ends lost 0 bases at V and 4 bases at J; junction bases unmatched: 6. The CDR3: CASSLVGTGGVADTQYF. CDR3 nucleotides: TGCGCCAGCAGCTTGGTAGGGACAGGGGGCGTCGCAGATACGCAGTATTTT.

The genes are TRBV7-3 and TRBJ2-1; the match to TRBD2 covers 9 bases. The CDR3 contains 15 residues. CDR1 SGHTA and CDR2 FQGTGA come from the germline V gene. With 2 bases clipped from V and 9 bases from J, the junction kept 8 bases outside the gene matches. This CDR3 is CASSLGLAGTAEQFF. DNA for the CDR3: TGTGCCAGCAGCTTAGGGCTAGCGGGGACGGCTGAGCAGTTCTTC.